A selection of T cell receptor beta chains follows, all from one sample in a study of blood T cell repertoires in COVID-19. TCRdb's copy holds only in-frame clones and misses some; the assay was immunoSEQ multiplex PCR. The sample yields approximately 82,000 clones, approximately 90% seen once. What was sequenced was PBMCs or T cells enriched from blood (not recorded which). The receptor set was obtained from a woman in her forties or fifties with acute COVID-19. Each CDR3 is given with its conserved first and last residue. Fields, in order: clone size, J gene, D gene, V gene, CDR3 DNA, CDR3 protein. The D gene is left open where the match is weak. For some rows the clone size is stated as once, few or many, or as a class when expanded; others skip it.

>few|TRBJ2-1|-|TRBV12-2
TGTGCAAGTCGCTTAGCGACTAGCGGGCCCTACAATGAGCAGTTCTTC
CASRLATSGPYNEQFF
>-|TRBJ1-2|-|TRBV11-2
TGTGCCAGCAGTAGAGAAGGGGATGGCTACACCTTC
CASSREGDGYTF
>-|TRBJ1-3|-|TRBV9
TGTGCCAGCAGCGTAGAGCGAAACTCTGGAAACACCATATATTTT
CASSVERNSGNTIYF
>-|TRBJ2-5|TRBD1|TRBV5-1
TGCGCCAGCAGCCCACAGGGGGCTGGTCAAGAGACCCAGTACTTC
CASSPQGAGQETQYF
>once|TRBJ1-5|-|TRBV5-8
TGTGCCAGCAGCCAGACACTTAACAGTTATAGCAATCAGCCCCAGCATTTT
CASSQTLNSYSNQPQHF
>-|TRBJ2-1|-|TRBV27
TGTGCCAGCAGTATCCCCGGGTACAATGAGCAGTTCTTC
CASSIPGYNEQFF
>-|TRBJ2-3|TRBD1|TRBV5-8
TGTGCCAGCAGCACGAAACCGGGACAGGGAACAGATACGCAGTATTTT
CASSTKPGQGTDTQYF
>-|TRBJ2-2|TRBD2|TRBV5-1
TGCGCCAGCAGCCCAGGGACAGGGCTAGCGGGAGGTCCCGGGGAGCTGTTTTTT
CASSPGTGLAGGPGELFF
>-|TRBJ2-3|TRBD1|TRBV6-5
TGTGCCAGCACCCACAGGGGGCGCGAAGATACGCAGTATTTT
CASTHRGREDTQYF
>-|TRBJ2-5|-|TRBV6-5
TGTGCCAGCAGTTACTCTGACAGTACGAGGCAAGAGACCCAGTACTTC
CASSYSDSTRQETQYF
>-|TRBJ2-7|TRBD2|TRBV13
TGTGCCAGCAGCTTATTCGGCGGGAGGCACGAGCAGTACTTC
CASSLFGGRHEQYF
>-|TRBJ2-7|-|TRBV11-3
TGTGCCAGCAGCTTAGGGGCCGCTCGGTCCGAGCAGTACTTC
CASSLGAARSEQYF
>-|TRBJ1-1|TRBD1|TRBV5-4
TGTGCCAGCAGCCGGGACAGTAGGGGCACTGAAGCTTTCTTT
CASSRDSRGTEAFF
>-|TRBJ2-1|TRBD2|TRBV5-4
TGTGCCAGCAGCTTGGGTCCAGCGGGAGGGATCAATGAGCAGTTCTTC
CASSLGPAGGINEQFF
>once|TRBJ1-5|-|TRBV6-5
TGTGCCAGCAGGAAGGGGGATAGCAATCAGCCCCAGCATTTT
CASRKGDSNQPQHF
>once|TRBJ2-2|-|TRBV11-1
TGTGCCAGCAGCTTACGGGAAAACGGGGAGCTGTTTTTT
CASSLRENGELFF
>-|TRBJ2-3|-|TRBV7-9
TGTGCCAGCAGCCCCCCGTTCCTCCGCACAGATACGCAGTATTTT
CASSPPFLRTDTQYF
>-|TRBJ1-1|-|TRBV7-9
TGTGCCAGCACCCAGGGTGGTGGAGCTTTCTTT
CASTQGGGAFF
>once|TRBJ2-7|-|TRBV5-1
TGCGCCAGCAGCTTGGAGGAGGGTACCTACGAGCAGTACTTC
CASSLEEGTYEQYF
>-|TRBJ2-2|-|TRBV5-5
TGTGCCAGCAGCTTGCTCGGAGGCACCGGGGAGCTGTTTTTT
CASSLLGGTGELFF
>-|TRBJ1-4|-|TRBV6-5
TGTGCCAGCAGGACCTATTTGGGGGCTGAAAAACTGTTTTTT
CASRTYLGAEKLFF
>-|TRBJ2-3|TRBD1|TRBV7-9
TGTGCCAGCAGCTCGCGGACAGGGGGGAGCACAGATACGCAGTATTTT
CASSSRTGGSTDTQYF
>-|TRBJ1-4|-|TRBV6-5
TGTGCCAGCATTTCGGGATCAACTAATGAAAAACTGTTTTTT
CASISGSTNEKLFF
>-|TRBJ1-2|TRBD1|TRBV19
TGTGCCAGTAGTACCCCGGGACAGGGATCCCTCCTCTATGGCTACACCTTC
CASSTPGQGSLLYGYTF
>-|TRBJ2-3|TRBD2|TRBV19
TGTGCCAGTGGGGGGGACTTGGGAGACCGCACAGATACGCAGTATTTT
CASGGDLGDRTDTQYF
>once|TRBJ2-1|TRBD1|TRBV4-2
TGTGCCAGCAGCCAAGATCGGAAAGGACAGGGCTACAATGAGCAGTTCTTC
CASSQDRKGQGYNEQFF
>-|TRBJ1-5|TRBD1|TRBV19
TGTGCCAGTAGTATAAACAGGGGCTCCAATCAGCCCCAGCATTTT
CASSINRGSNQPQHF
>-|TRBJ1-5|-|TRBV27
TGTGCCAGCAGTGTAGGGGAAAATCAGCCCCAGCATTTT
CASSVGENQPQHF
>-|TRBJ2-7|-|TRBV9
TGTGCCAGCAGCCCATTTACTCTCGATTTCTCCTACGAGCAGTACTTC
CASSPFTLDFSYEQYF
>-|TRBJ1-4|-|TRBV20-1
TGCAGTGCTAGTAGGCGGACTAATGAAAAACTGTTTTTT
CSASRRTNEKLFF
>-|TRBJ2-7|-|TRBV4-1
TGCGCCAGCAGCCAAGTAGGTCCACAGGGAGATAAGCAGTACTTC
CASSQVGPQGDKQYF
>once|TRBJ1-6|TRBD1|TRBV6-1
TGTGCCAGCAGTGATAAGGACAGGAACTATAATTCACCCCTCCACTTT
CASSDKDRNYNSPLHF
>-|TRBJ1-6|-|TRBV7-2
TGTGCCAGCAGCTCCGGGACACAGAATTCACCCCTCCACTTT
CASSSGTQNSPLHF